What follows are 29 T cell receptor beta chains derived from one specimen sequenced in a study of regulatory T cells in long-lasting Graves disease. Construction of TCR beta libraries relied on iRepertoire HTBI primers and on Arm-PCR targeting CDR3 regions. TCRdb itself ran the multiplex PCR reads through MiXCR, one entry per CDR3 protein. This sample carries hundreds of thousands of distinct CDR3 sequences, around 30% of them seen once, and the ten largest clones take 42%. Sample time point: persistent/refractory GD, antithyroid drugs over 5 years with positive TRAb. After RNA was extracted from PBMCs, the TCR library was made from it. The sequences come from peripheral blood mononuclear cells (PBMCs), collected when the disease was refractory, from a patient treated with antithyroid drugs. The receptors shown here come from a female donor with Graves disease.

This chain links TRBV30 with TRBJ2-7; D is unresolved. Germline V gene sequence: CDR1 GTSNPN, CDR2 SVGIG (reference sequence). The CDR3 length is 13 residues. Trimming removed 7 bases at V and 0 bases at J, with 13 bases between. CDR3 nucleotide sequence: TGTGCCTTCGGCGCCTCTTTCTCCTACGAGCAGTACTTC. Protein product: CAFGASFSYEQYF.

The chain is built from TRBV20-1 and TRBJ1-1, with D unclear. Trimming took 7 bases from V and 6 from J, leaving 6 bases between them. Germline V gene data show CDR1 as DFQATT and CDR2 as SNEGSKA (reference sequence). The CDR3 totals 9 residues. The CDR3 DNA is TGCAGTGGAAGGGCTGAAGCTTTCTTT. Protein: CSGRAEAFF.

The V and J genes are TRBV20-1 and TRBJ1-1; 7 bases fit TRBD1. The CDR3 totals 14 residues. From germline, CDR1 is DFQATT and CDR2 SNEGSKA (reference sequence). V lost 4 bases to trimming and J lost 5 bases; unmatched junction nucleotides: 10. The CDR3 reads CSATGGGSGTEAFF. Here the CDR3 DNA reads TGCAGTGCTACCGGAGGGGGCTCTGGGACTGAAGCTTTCTTT.

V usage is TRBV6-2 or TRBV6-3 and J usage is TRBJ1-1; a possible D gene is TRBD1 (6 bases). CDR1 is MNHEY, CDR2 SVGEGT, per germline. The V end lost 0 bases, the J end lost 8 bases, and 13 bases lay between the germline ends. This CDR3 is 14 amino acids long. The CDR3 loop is CASSYSGAQGEAFF. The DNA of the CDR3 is TGTGCCAGCAGTTACTCCGGTGCGCAGGGGGAAGCTTTCTTT.

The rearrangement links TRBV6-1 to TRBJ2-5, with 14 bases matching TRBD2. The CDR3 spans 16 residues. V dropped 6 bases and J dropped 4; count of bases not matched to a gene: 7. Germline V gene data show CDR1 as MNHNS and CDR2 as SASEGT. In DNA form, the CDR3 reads TGTGCCAGCAGCCGACGACTAGCGGGAGGGCCAGAGACCCAGTACTTC. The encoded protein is CASSRRLAGGPETQYF.

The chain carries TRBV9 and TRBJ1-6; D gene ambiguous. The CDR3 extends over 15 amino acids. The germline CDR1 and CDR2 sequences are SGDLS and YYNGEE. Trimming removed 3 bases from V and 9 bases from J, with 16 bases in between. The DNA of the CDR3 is TGTGCCAGCAGCGCCACACACGAGCCTGGTTCACCCCTCCACTTT. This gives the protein CASSATHEPGSPLHF.

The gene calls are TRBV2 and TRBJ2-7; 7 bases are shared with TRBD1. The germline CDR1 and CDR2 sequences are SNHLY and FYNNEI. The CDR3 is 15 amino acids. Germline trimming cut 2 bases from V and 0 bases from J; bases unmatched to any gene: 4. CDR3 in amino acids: CASSETGVSSYEQYF. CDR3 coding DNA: TGTGCCAGCAGTGAAACAGGGGTGTCCTCCTACGAGCAGTACTTC.

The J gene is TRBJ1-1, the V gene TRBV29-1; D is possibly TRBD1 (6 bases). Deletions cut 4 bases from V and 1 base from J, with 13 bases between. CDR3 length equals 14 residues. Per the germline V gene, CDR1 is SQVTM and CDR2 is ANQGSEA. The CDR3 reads CSVGLMTGNTEAFF. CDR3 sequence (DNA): TGCAGCGTTGGTCTGATGACAGGGAACACTGAAGCTTTCTTT.

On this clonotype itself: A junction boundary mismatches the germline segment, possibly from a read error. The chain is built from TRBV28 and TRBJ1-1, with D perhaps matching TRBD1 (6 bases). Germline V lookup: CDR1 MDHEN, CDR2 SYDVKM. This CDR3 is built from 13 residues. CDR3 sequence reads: CVSADRMNTGAFF. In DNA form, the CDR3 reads TGTGTCAGCGCGGACAGAATGAACACTGGAGCTTTCTTT.

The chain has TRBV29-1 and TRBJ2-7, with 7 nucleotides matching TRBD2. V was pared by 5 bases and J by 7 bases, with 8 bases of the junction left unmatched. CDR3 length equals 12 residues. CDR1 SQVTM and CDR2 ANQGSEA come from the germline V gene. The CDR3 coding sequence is TGCAGCGTTTGGGCGGGAGCCGGGGAGCAGTACTTC. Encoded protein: CSVWAGAGEQYF.

The CDR3, as DNA: TGCAGCGCAAGAGGCGCCGGGGAGCTGTTTTTT. This translates into CSARGAGELFF. The gene calls are TRBV29-1 and TRBJ2-2, with D unclear. The CDR3 is 11 residues long. CDR1 SQVTM and CDR2 ANQGSEA come from the germline V gene. V lost 7 bases, J lost 6 bases, and 9 bases lay in between.

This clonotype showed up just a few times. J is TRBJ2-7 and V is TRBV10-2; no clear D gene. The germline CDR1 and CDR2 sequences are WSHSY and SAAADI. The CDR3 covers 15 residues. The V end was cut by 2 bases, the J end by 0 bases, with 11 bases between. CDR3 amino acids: CASSEVGRSSYEQYF. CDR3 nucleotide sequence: TGCGCCAGCAGTGAGGTGGGAAGGAGCTCCTACGAGCAGTACTTC.

This CDR3 is CASSVGQGVSYEQYF. CDR3 DNA: TGCGCCAGCAGCGTGGGACAGGGGGTCTCCTACGAGCAGTACTTC. This chain joins TRBV5-1 and TRBJ2-7, with 11 bases fitting TRBD1. V lost 4 bases to trimming and J lost 0 bases; unmatched junction nucleotides: 3. Germline-derived CDR1 and CDR2 are SGHRS and YFSETQ. The CDR3 runs 15 residues. The whole variable domain, filled in from reference TRBV5-1 and TRBJ2-7, reads KAGVTQTPRYLIKTRGQQVTLSCSPISGHRSVSWYQQTPGQGLQFLFEYFSETQRNKGNFPGRFSGRQFSNSRSEMNVSTLELGDSALYLCASSVGQGVSYEQYFGPGTRLTVT.

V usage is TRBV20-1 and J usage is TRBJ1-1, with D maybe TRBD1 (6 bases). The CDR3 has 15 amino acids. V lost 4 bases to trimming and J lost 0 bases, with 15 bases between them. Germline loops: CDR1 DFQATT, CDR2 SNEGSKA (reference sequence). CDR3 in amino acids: CSANPGGVVNTEAFF. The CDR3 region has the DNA TGCAGTGCTAACCCGGGGGGCGTGGTGAACACTGAAGCTTTCTTT.

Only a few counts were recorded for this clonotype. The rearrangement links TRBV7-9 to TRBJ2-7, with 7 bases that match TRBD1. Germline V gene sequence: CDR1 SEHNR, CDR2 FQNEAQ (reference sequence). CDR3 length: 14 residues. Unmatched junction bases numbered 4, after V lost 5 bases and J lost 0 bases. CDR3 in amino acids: CASSQRDSSYEQYF. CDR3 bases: TGTGCCAGCAGCCAACGGGACAGCTCCTACGAGCAGTACTTC. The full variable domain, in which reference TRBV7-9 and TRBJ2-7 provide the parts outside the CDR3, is DTGVSQNPRHKITKRGQNVTFRCDPISEHNRLYWYRQTLGQGPEFLTYFQNEAQLEKSRLLSDRFSAERPKGSFSTLEIQRTEQGDSAMYLCASSQRDSSYEQYFGPGTRLTVT.

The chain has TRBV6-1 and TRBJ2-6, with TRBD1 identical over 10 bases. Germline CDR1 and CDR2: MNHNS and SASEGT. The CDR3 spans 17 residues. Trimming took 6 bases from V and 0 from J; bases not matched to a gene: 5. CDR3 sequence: CASRGQGLTSGANVLTF. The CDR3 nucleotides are TGTGCCAGCAGGGGACAGGGGCTCACCTCTGGGGCCAACGTCCTGACTTTC.

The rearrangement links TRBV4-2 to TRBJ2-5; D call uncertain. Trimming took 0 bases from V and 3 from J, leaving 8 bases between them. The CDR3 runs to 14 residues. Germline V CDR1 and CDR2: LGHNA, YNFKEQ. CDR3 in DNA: TGTGCCAGCAGCCAAGACCCTCAAGAAGAGACCCAGTACTTC. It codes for CASSQDPQEETQYF.

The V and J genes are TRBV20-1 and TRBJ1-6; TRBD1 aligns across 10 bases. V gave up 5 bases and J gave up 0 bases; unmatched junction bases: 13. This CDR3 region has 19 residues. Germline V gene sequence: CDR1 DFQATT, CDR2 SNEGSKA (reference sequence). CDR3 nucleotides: TGCAGTGCTCCTACCCGGGACAGGGGACCCAACTCCTATAATTCACCCCTCCACTTT. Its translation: CSAPTRDRGPNSYNSPLHF.

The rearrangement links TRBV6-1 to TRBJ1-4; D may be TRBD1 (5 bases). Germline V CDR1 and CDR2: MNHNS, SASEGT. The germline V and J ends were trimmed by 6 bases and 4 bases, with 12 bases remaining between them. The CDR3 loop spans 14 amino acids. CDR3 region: CASSRDGNNEKLFF. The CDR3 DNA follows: TGTGCCAGCAGCCGGGACGGCAATAATGAAAAACTGTTTTTT.

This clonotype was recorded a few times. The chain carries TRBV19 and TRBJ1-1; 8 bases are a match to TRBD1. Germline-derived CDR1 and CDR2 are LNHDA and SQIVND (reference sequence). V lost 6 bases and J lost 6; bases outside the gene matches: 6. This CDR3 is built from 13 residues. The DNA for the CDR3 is TGTGCCAGTAGCCAGGGGGCCGGGGCTGAAGCTTTCTTT. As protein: CASSQGAGAEAFF.

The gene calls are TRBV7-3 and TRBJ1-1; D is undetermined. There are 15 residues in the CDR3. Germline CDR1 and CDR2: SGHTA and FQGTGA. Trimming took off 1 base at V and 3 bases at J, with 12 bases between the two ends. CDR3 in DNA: TGTGCCAGCAGCTTAATGGGCCGCGGAGACACTGAAGCTTTCTTT. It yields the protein CASSLMGRGDTEAFF.

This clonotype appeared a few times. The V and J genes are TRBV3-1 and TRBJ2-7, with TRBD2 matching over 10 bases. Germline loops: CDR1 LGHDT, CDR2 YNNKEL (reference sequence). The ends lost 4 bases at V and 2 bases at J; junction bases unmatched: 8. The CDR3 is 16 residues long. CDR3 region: CASSPLTSGVTYEQYF. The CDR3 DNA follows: TGTGCCAGCAGCCCCCTAACTAGCGGGGTAACCTACGAGCAGTACTTC.

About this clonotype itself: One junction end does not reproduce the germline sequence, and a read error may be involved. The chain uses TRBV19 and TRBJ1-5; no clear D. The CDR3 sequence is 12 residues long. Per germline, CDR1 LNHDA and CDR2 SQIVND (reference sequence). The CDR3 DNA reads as TGTACCAGTAGTCTTCGGCTCCAGCCCCAGCATTTT. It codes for CTSSLRLQPQHF.

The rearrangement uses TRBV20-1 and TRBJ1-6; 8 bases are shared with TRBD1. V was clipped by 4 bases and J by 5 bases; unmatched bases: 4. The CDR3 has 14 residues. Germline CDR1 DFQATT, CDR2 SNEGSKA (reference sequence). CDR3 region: CSAKTGVDNSPLHF. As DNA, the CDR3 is TGCAGTGCTAAGACAGGGGTAGATAATTCACCCCTCCACTTT.

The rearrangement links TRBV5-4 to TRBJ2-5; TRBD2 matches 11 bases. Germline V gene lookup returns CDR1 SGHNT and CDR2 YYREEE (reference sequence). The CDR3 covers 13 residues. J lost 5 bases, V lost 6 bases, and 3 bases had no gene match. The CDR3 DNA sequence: TGTGCCAGCACTCCTAGCGGGAGGGAGACCCAGTACTTC. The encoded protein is CASTPSGRETQYF.

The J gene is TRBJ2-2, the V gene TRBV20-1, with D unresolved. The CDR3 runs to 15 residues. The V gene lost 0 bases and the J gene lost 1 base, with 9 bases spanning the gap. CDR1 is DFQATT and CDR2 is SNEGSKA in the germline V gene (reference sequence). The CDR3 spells CSARDGSENTGELFF. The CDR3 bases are TGCAGTGCTAGAGATGGGTCGGAGAACACCGGGGAGCTGTTTTTT.

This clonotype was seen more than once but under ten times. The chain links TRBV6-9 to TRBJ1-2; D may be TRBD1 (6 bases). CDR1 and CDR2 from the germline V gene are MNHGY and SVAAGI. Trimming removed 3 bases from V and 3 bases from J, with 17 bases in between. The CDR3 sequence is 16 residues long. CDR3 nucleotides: TGTGCCAGCAGTTACTTAGGGGGGACACCCGACTATGGCTACACCTTC. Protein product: CASSYLGGTPDYGYTF.

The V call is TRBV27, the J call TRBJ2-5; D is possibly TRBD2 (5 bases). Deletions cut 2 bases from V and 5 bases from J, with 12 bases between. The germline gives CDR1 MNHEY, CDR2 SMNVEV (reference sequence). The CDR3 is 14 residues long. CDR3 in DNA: TGTGCCAGCAGTTTAAGAGGCCGAGGGGAGACCCAGTACTTC. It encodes CASSLRGRGETQYF.

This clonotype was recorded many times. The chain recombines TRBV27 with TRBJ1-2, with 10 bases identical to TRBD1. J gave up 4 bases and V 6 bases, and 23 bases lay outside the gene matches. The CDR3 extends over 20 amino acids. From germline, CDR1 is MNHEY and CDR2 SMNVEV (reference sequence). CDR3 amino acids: CASSPNQSGQGRVWSYGYTF. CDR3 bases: TGTGCCAGCAGCCCAAATCAATCGGGACAGGGGAGGGTTTGGAGCTATGGCTACACCTTC.